The 27 T cell receptor beta chains given below trace back to one sample, sequenced in a study of blood T cell repertoires in COVID-19. Generated by immunoSEQ multiplex PCR, the TCRdb table keeps only in-frame clones and is missing some. Counted here are 130,000 or so clones, around 79% occurring once; the ten biggest clones make up about 5%. Material: peripheral blood. The receptors come from a woman aged 70-85 years with COVID-19, enrolled during active disease.

This clone showed up just a few times. V and J are TRBV7-2 and TRBJ1-5; 7 bases are shared with TRBD1. Unmatched junction bases numbered 3, after V lost 1 base and J lost 3 bases. Germline CDR1 and CDR2: SGHTA and FQGNSA. The CDR3 totals 15 residues. The CDR3 DNA follows: TGTGCCAGCAGCTTAGTGGACAGGATCAATCAGCCCCAGCATTTT. It translates to CASSLVDRINQPQHF.

The rearrangement uses TRBV7-9 and TRBJ1-3, with D uncertain. Germline CDR1 SEHNR, CDR2 FQNEAQ (reference sequence). The CDR3 contains 13 residues. V was shortened by 4 bases and J by 0 bases, with 4 bases between the two germline ends. The CDR3 DNA sequence: TGTGCCAGCAGCTCAGGCTCTGGAAACACCATATATTTT. Amino acids: CASSSGSGNTIYF.

The rearrangement uses TRBV30 and TRBJ2-4; 10 nucleotides agree with TRBD1. J was trimmed by 3 bases and V by 6 bases; bases with no gene match: 11. From germline, CDR1 is GTSNPN and CDR2 SVGIG (reference sequence). CDR3 length equals 16 residues. The CDR3 nucleotides read TGTGCCTGCATATCCTTCCGGGACAGGGGCAAAAACATTCAGTACTTC. As protein: CACISFRDRGKNIQYF.

The chain links TRBV7-3 to TRBJ2-7; 12 positions agree with TRBD2. The CDR3 contains 15 residues. Trimming at V came to 3 bases and at J to 1 base, leaving 1 base not matched to a gene. CDR1 and CDR2 (germline): SGHTA, FQGTGA. This CDR3 is CASSLGTSGSYEQYF. The DNA of the CDR3 is TGTGCCAGCAGCTTGGGGACTAGCGGGTCCTACGAGCAGTACTTC.

This clone has only one observation. V gene TRBV6-5 combines with J gene TRBJ2-7; 10 nucleotides match TRBD2. Germline-derived CDR1 and CDR2 are MNHEY and SVGAGI. J gave up 6 bases and V 4 bases, and 9 bases lay outside the gene matches. The CDR3 is 15 residues long. CDR3: CASSSPRVAGGEQYF. CDR3 DNA: TGTGCCAGCAGTTCCCCGAGGGTAGCGGGAGGCGAGCAGTACTTC.

The chain employs TRBV21-1 and TRBJ1-2; the table's D call, TRBD1, was not checked against the DNA. TRBV21-1 represents a pseudogene. This CDR3 contains 16 residues. CDR3 amino acids: CASSKTRSGGACGYTF. The CDR3 DNA sequence: TGTGCCAGCAGCAAAACTAGGTCAGGGGGCGCATGCGGCTACACCTTC.

This chain joins TRBV28 and TRBJ2-5; TRBD2 matches 8 bases. V was clipped by 10 bases and J by 1 base; unmatched bases: 11. The CDR3 extends over 15 amino acids. Germline V lookup: CDR1 MDHEN, CDR2 SYDVKM. The CDR3 sequence: CATTPSGGGQETQYF. CDR3 DNA sequence: TGTGCCACCACCCCATCGGGGGGGGGCCAAGAGACCCAGTACTTC.

The chain employs TRBV3-1 (or the pseudogene TRBV3-2) and TRBJ2-3, with 9 bases identical to TRBD2. Germline-derived CDR1 and CDR2 are LGHDT and YNNKEL (reference sequence). V lost 4 bases, J lost 3 bases, and 8 bases stayed unmatched. The CDR3 length is 16 residues. The CDR3 region has the DNA TGTGCCAGCAGCCCGCGGGGGGGCGGGGGGACAGATACGCAGTATTTT. This translates into CASSPRGGGGTDTQYF.

The V gene is TRBV7-8, the J gene TRBJ2-5; TRBD1 aligns across 9 bases. The germline gives CDR1 SGHVS, CDR2 FQNEAQ. This CDR3 is built from 13 residues. J gave up 4 bases and V 5 bases, and 2 bases lay outside the gene matches. The CDR3 loop is CASSAGQGETQYF. For the CDR3, the DNA is TGTGCCAGCAGCGCGGGACAGGGAGAGACCCAGTACTTC.

The V call is TRBV7-8, the J call TRBJ2-7, with D possibly matching TRBD2 (6 bases). The germline gives CDR1 SGHVS, CDR2 FQNEAQ. The CDR3 extends over 13 amino acids. The V end lost 1 base, the J end lost 6 bases, and 10 bases lay between the germline ends. CDR3: CASSLVASVEQYF. CDR3 nucleotide sequence: TGTGCCAGCAGCTTAGTGGCTAGCGTCGAGCAGTACTTC. Supplemented by reference TRBV7-8 and TRBJ2-7, the full variable domain reads GAGVSQSPRYKVAKRGQDVALRCDPISGHVSLFWYQQALGQGPEFLTYFQNEAQLDKSGLPSDRFFAERPEGSVSTLKIQRTQQEDSAVYLCASSLVASVEQYFGPGTRLTVT.

The chain links TRBV5-1 to TRBJ2-5; maybe TRBD1 (6 bases). Germline-derived CDR1 and CDR2 are SGHRS and YFSETQ. The CDR3 totals 14 residues. V lost 4 bases to trimming and J lost 2 bases, with 12 bases between them. The CDR3 DNA is TGCGCCAGCAGCCCCGGGGACATTCAAGAGACCCAGTACTTC. It codes for CASSPGDIQETQYF.

The chain carries TRBV6-1 and TRBJ2-2; D is perhaps TRBD2 (5 bases). The CDR3 has 16 amino acids. From germline, CDR1 is MNHNS and CDR2 SASEGT. V lost 4 bases and J lost 2, with 14 bases in between. The DNA for the CDR3 is TGTGCCAGCAGTGCTGCGACGGGGAAAAACACCGGGGAGCTGTTTTTT. This encodes CASSAATGKNTGELFF.

J is TRBJ1-2 and V is TRBV6-5; 8 positions agree with TRBD1. V dropped 5 bases and J dropped 2; count of bases not matched to a gene: 7. The germline V gene encodes CDR1 MNHEY and CDR2 SVGAGI. The CDR3 has 15 residues. The CDR3 here is CASSPWDRSNYGYTF. The DNA for the CDR3 is TGTGCCAGCAGTCCTTGGGACAGGAGCAACTATGGCTACACCTTC.

The chain employs TRBV9 and TRBJ1-3; maybe TRBD1 (5 bases). The V end was cut by 0 bases, the J end by 0 bases, with 13 bases between. Germline CDR1 and CDR2: SGDLS and YYNGEE. There are 17 residues in the CDR3. The CDR3 region is CASSVVSSGLSGNTIYF. CDR3 nucleotides: TGTGCCAGCAGCGTAGTCTCTTCAGGGCTCTCTGGAAACACCATATATTTT. Complete variable domain (other parts from reference TRBV9 and TRBJ1-3): DSGVTQTPKHLITATGQRVTLRCSPRSGDLSVYWYQQSLDQGLQFLIQYYNGEERAKGNILERFSAQQFPDLHSELNLSSLELGDSALYFCASSVVSSGLSGNTIYFGEGSWLTVV.

J is TRBJ2-7 and V is TRBV6-5, with TRBD1 identical over 8 bases. The germline gives CDR1 MNHEY, CDR2 SVGAGI. This CDR3 spans 15 amino acids. J was trimmed by 5 bases and V by 6 bases; bases with no gene match: 12. The CDR3 loop is CASRKRPGGTDEQYF. For the CDR3, the DNA is TGTGCCAGCAGGAAAAGACCAGGGGGCACGGACGAGCAGTACTTC.

The gene calls are TRBV5-1 and TRBJ2-3; D may be TRBD2 (6 bases). This CDR3 has 17 amino acids. V shed 0 bases and J shed 5 bases, with 19 bases lying between them. Germline loops: CDR1 SGHRS, CDR2 YFSETQ. The CDR3 region has the DNA TGCGCCAGCAGCTTGGGCGGGGTAGCTCCCCGAGGAGATACGCAGTATTTT. Its translation: CASSLGGVAPRGDTQYF.

The V call is TRBV7-2, the J call TRBJ2-1; 10 bases line up with TRBD2. This CDR3 region has 14 residues. Looked up from germline, CDR1 is SGHTA and CDR2 is FQGNSA. J lost 7 bases, V lost 5 bases, and 5 bases had no gene match. The CDR3 region has the DNA TGTGCCAGCAGCCCCCGGACTAGCGGAAATGAGCAGTTCTTC. It specifies CASSPRTSGNEQFF.

The CDR3 reads CATSRGEAFF. The DNA for the CDR3 is TGTGCCACGTCACGGGGTGAAGCTTTCTTT. The chain recombines TRBV19 with TRBJ1-1; no firm D call. Germline lookup yields CDR1 LNHDA and CDR2 SQIVND (reference sequence). Between the trimmed V and J ends, which lost 10 bases and 7 bases, there was a span of 10 bases. The CDR3 is 10 residues long.

In DNA, the CDR3 is TGCAGCGTTGAAGGGGACTCGAGTTGGGAGCAGTTCTTC. This sequence encodes CSVEGDSSWEQFF. The chain has TRBV29-1 and TRBJ2-1; TRBD2 might be the D (6 bases). CDR1 is SQVTM, CDR2 ANQGSEA, per germline. The V end was cut by 1 base, the J end by 10 bases, with 14 bases between. This CDR3 is 13 amino acids long.

The V call is TRBV5-1, the J call TRBJ2-2, with a weak D call TRBD2 (5 bases). From germline, CDR1 is SGHRS and CDR2 YFSETQ. V was pared by 0 bases and J by 6 bases, with 12 bases between. The CDR3 is 15 amino acids. The CDR3 reads CASSLDPGSPGELFF. The DNA for the CDR3 is TGCGCCAGCAGCTTGGATCCGGGGAGTCCCGGGGAGCTGTTTTTT.

CDR3: CASSLRRDRGHSPLHF. CDR3 DNA sequence: TGTGCCAGCAGCCTACGGCGGGACAGGGGGCATTCACCCCTCCACTTT. The chain carries TRBV11-2 and TRBJ1-6, with 12 bases lining up with TRBD1. This CDR3 comprises 16 residues. V lost 5 bases to trimming and J lost 8 bases; unmatched junction nucleotides: 7. Germline-derived CDR1 and CDR2 are SGHAT and FQNNGV.

CDR3 amino acids: CASSDPGPYGYTF. The DNA for the CDR3 is TGTGCCAGCAGTGATCCTGGCCCCTATGGCTACACCTTC. This rearrangement joins TRBV6-1 to TRBJ1-2; D is ambiguous. CDR3 length: 13 residues. V lost 3 bases and J 4 bases, leaving 9 bases between the germline ends. Per the germline V gene, CDR1 is MNHNS and CDR2 is SASEGT.

This chain uses TRBV4-3 with TRBJ2-2; 7 bases line up with TRBD2. V gave up 0 bases and J gave up 13 bases; unmatched junction bases: 8. CDR3 length: 14 residues. CDR1 and CDR2 (germline): LGHNA, YSLEER. The CDR3 protein is CASSQEGAGRVLFF. The CDR3 coding sequence is TGCGCCAGCAGCCAAGAAGGGGCTGGGAGGGTGCTGTTTTTT.

This chain's CDR3 is CASSPGRGQPQHF. CDR3 bases: TGTGCCAGCAGCCCAGGAAGGGGGCAGCCCCAGCATTTT. The chain is built from TRBV6-4 and TRBJ1-5; tentative D call: TRBD1 (6 bases). The germline V gene has CDR1 MRHNA and CDR2 SNTAGT. Trimming took 6 bases from V and 7 from J, leaving 13 bases between them. This CDR3 region has 13 residues.

The chain recombines TRBV9 with TRBJ1-4, with 7 bases identical to TRBD1. CDR1 and CDR2 (germline): SGDLS, YYNGEE. The CDR3 consists of 13 residues. V dropped 3 bases and J dropped 5; count of bases not matched to a gene: 1. The CDR3 nucleotides read TGTGCCAGCAGCGGGGGACAGAATGAAAAACTGTTTTTT. The encoded protein is CASSGGQNEKLFF.

The chain combines TRBV6-1 with TRBJ1-1; tentatively, D is TRBD1 (5 bases). From germline, CDR1 is MNHNS and CDR2 SASEGT. The CDR3 contains 17 residues. Trimming took off 0 bases at V and 1 base at J, with 15 bases between the two ends. The CDR3 spells CASSEAIGGRSNTEAFF. CDR3 in DNA: TGTGCCAGCAGTGAAGCGATCGGGGGACGGTCGAACACTGAAGCTTTCTTT.

This clone was observed a handful of times. The chain employs TRBV7-8 and TRBJ2-5; TRBD2 aligns across 7 bases. Germline V CDR1 and CDR2: SGHVS, FQNEAQ. The CDR3 sequence is 18 residues long. The V segment lost 2 bases and the J segment 5 bases; nucleotides outside the gene matches: 17. CDR3 coding DNA: TGTGCCAGCAGCTTAAATAGGAGCCCGGGACTATTTTATGAGACCCAGTACTTC. As protein: CASSLNRSPGLFYETQYF. The full variable domain, with the rest looked up from reference TRBV7-8 and TRBJ2-5, is GAGVSQSPRYKVAKRGQDVALRCDPISGHVSLFWYQQALGQGPEFLTYFQNEAQLDKSGLPSDRFFAERPEGSVSTLKIQRTQQEDSAVYLCASSLNRSPGLFYETQYFGPGTRLLVL.